A selection of T cell receptor beta chains follows, all from one sample in a study of blood T cell repertoires in COVID-19. Data came from immunoSEQ multiplex PCR; TCRdb stores just in-frame clones and leaves some out. Of roughly 200,000 clones in the sample, around four fifths were seen once. Sequencing input: peripheral blood. The receptor set was obtained from a woman of 80 years or more with active or convalescent COVID-19. Each CDR3 is given without its conserved first and last residue.

v_call	j_call	cdr3_aa
TRBV5-4	TRBJ2-2	ASKLGGLANTGELF
TRBV19	TRBJ2-7	ASSIVPGQGGLYEQY
TRBV5-1	TRBJ1-2	ASSGKTDTNYGYT
TRBV7-3	TRBJ2-7	ASSLMEGHEQY
TRBV12-3/TRBV12-4	TRBJ1-2	ASSPQTVYGYT
TRBV29-1	TRBJ1-1	SVRGTRGTEAF
TRBV4-2	TRBJ1-6	ASRTAGGDLNSPLH
TRBV7-9	TRBJ2-7	ASSFGGTYEQY
TRBV2	TRBJ2-1	ASAGDNNEQF
TRBV19	TRBJ2-5	ASSNSRETQY
TRBV10-3	TRBJ2-7	AISEVGSPGEQY
TRBV3-1/TRBV3-2	TRBJ1-3	ASSQGGGPAGRRNTIY
TRBV2	TRBJ1-2	ASSVPDRSNYGYT
TRBV30	TRBJ1-5	AWSPRDRGRQPQH
TRBV7-2	TRBJ2-3	ASSPRFRSGTRSDTQY
TRBV6-5	TRBJ1-3	ASSSEGVYTIY
TRBV2	TRBJ1-6	ASSPNRGSSYNSPLH
TRBV11-1	TRBJ2-7	ASSRSTSSSYEQY
TRBV5-1	TRBJ2-7	ASSLVPDREEQY
TRBV11-2	TRBJ2-5	ASSFGGAGQETQY
TRBV6-2/TRBV6-3	TRBJ1-6	ASSYSSGGGSPLH
TRBV7-2	TRBJ2-7	ASSLNPGSEQY
TRBV15	TRBJ1-2	ATSPRTGGRGYT
TRBV29-1	TRBJ1-1	SVAGQGSLTEAF
TRBV19	TRBJ1-2	ASSGQNYGYT
TRBV5-1	TRBJ2-5	ASSRTGTGTETQY
TRBV7-9	TRBJ2-1	ATHGFGEQF
TRBV12-3/TRBV12-4	TRBJ2-5	ASRDRGQETQY
TRBV19	TRBJ1-2	ASSIEYRGRSYT
TRBV15	TRBJ1-5	ATSRDYARGSRQPQH
TRBV19	TRBJ2-1	ASSQTGSNEQF
TRBV3-1/TRBV3-2	TRBJ1-4	ASSRGGAPNEKLF
TRBV6-2/TRBV6-3	TRBJ1-2	ASSDRVPSLVGYGYT
TRBV15	TRBJ2-7	ATSSLRDNSYEQY
TRBV7-6	TRBJ2-1	ASSLRVVARGDNEQF
TRBV6-2/TRBV6-3	TRBJ1-5	ASSYSRSNQPQH
TRBV11-2	TRBJ1-1	ASSLSGSVTEAF
TRBV5-1	TRBJ2-5	ASSSRLGSETQY
TRBV25-1	TRBJ2-7	ASSDVAAGTYEQY
TRBV5-1	TRBJ2-3	ASNNAGSTDTQY
TRBV6-6	TRBJ1-5	ASSYAGQVHQPQH
TRBV5-6	TRBJ1-3	ASSLLLTVNTIY
TRBV18	TRBJ2-3	ASSFTQSTDTQY
TRBV7-6	TRBJ2-7	ASSLAPTGSGSYEQY
TRBV15	TRBJ1-2	ATSRDRQGYGYT
TRBV7-8	TRBJ1-1	ASSLSGGNTEAF
TRBV2	TRBJ2-1	ASKGQGAALDEQF
TRBV7-3	TRBJ2-5	ASSRAGGETQY
TRBV5-4	TRBJ2-5	ASSLGRVETQY
TRBV5-1	TRBJ2-3	ASSSSMMSDTQY
TRBV18	TRBJ1-1	ASSPREDHTEAF
TRBV3-1/TRBV3-2	TRBJ2-7	ASSQSTGYSYEQY